This T cell receptor beta chain emerged from a study of shared clonotypes between healthy human individuals. Assay: immunoSEQ multiplex PCR; the TCRdb copy retains only in-frame clones and omits some. Seen here are 600,000 to 750,000 clones, approximately 72% observed once, and the top ten hold 1.8%. Germline CDR1 SGHAT, CDR2 FQNNGV. CDR3 length equals 13 residues. The germline V and J ends were trimmed by 4 bases and 5 bases, with 9 bases remaining between them. Of note for this clone: The antigen is not known.

Study-wide findings and caveats: Non-shared clonotypes were found to have lower generation probabilities than the clonotypes that were shared by all four of the sorted-subset donors.

This clonotype was sampled from a woman in her twenties or thirties in good health. The chain employs TRBV11-2 and TRBJ2-1; tentative D call: TRBD2 (5 bases). Source material: memory CD4+ T cells sorted from blood. Subset specified: CD45RA-negative fraction. CDR3 loop: CASSSDYHNEQFF. The CDR3 nucleotides read TGTGCCAGCAGCTCCGACTACCACAATGAGCAGTTCTTC.